Sequencing of this TCR beta chain was carried out in a study of blood T cells in healthy people across ages. A second about 7 to 12 cycle PCR used barcoded and J-beta primers. Each CDR3 protein is one row after TCRdb ran MiXCR on the 5' RACE reads. The data show about 560,000 distinct CDR3 sequences, about 28% seen once. V lost 1 base, J lost 5 bases, and 8 bases lay in between. The CDR3 loop spans 13 amino acids. Germline assignment: CDR1 LGHDT and CDR2 YNNKEL (reference sequence). The sample was also linked to a second study, of T cells of mothers and their children.

This chain uses TRBV3-1 with TRBJ2-5; unclear D gene. This clonotype was obtained from a boy under 10 years old in good health. Sequenced material: blood. The CDR3 protein is CASSQGSLETQYF. CDR3 in DNA: TGTGCCAGCAGCCAAGGATCGCTGGAGACCCAGTACTTC.